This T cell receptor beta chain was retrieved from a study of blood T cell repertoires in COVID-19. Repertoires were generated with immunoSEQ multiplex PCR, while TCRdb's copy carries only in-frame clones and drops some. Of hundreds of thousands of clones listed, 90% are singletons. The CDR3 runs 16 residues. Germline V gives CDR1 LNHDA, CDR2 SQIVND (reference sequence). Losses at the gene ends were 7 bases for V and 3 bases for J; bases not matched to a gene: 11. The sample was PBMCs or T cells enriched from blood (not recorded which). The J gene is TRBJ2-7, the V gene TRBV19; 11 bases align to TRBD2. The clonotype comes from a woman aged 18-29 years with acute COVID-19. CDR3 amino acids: CASKETSGKDHYEQYF. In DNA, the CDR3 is TGTGCCAGTAAAGAGACTAGCGGGAAGGATCACTACGAGCAGTACTTC.